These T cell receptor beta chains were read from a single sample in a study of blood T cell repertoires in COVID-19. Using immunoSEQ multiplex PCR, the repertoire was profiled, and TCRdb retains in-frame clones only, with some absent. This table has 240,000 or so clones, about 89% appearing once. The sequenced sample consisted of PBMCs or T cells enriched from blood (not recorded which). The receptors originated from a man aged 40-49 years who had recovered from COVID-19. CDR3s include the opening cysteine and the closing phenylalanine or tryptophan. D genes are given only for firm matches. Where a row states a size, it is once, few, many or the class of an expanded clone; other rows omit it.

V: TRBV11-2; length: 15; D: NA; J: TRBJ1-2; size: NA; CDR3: CASSLEGSQPGGYTF; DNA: TGTGCCAGCAGCTTAGAGGGCAGCCAACCGGGAGGCTACACCTTC
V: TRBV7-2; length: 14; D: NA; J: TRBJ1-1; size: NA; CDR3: CASILSVGNTEAFF; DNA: TGTGCCAGCATCCTCAGCGTGGGGAACACTGAAGCTTTCTTT
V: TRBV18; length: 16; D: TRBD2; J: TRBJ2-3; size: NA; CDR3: CASSPKTSGSTDTQYF; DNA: TGTGCCAGCTCACCGAAGACTAGCGGAAGCACAGATACGCAGTATTTT
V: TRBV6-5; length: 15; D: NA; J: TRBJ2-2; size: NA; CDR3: CASSLQLQGYGELFF; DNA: TGTGCCAGCAGTTTACAGCTCCAGGGTTACGGGGAGCTGTTTTTT
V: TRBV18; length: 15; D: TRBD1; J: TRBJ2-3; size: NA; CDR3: CASSPQGQDTDTQYF; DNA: TGTGCCAGCTCACCGCAGGGACAGGACACAGATACGCAGTATTTT
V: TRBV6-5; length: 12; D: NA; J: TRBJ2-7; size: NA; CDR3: CASTGDSREQYF; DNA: TGTGCCAGCACGGGGGATTCGAGGGAGCAGTACTTC
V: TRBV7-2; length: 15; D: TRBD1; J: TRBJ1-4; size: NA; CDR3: CASSLMGQRNEKLFF; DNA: TGTGCCAGCAGCTTAATGGGACAGAGAAATGAAAAACTGTTTTTT
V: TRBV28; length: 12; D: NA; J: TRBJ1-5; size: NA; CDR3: CASSLGLQPQHF; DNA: TGTGCCAGCAGTTTAGGCTTACAGCCCCAGCATTTT
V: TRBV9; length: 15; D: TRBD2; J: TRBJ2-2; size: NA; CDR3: CASGRLAGGTGELFF; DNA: TGTGCCAGCGGCCGGCTAGCGGGGGGGACCGGGGAGCTGTTTTTT
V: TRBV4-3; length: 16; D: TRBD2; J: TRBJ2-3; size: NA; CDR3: CASSPRAGGGTDTQYF; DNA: TGCGCCAGCAGCCCGCGGGCGGGAGGTGGCACAGATACGCAGTATTTT
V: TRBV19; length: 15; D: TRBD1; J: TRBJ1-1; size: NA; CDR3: CASSVGQGMNTEAFF; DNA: TGTGCCAGTAGTGTGGGACAGGGTATGAACACTGAAGCTTTCTTT
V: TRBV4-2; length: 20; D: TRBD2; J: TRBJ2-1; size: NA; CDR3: CASSQVYLAGAVSTYNEQFF; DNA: TGTGCCAGCAGCCAAGTGTATCTAGCGGGGGCAGTGAGTACGTACAATGAGCAGTTCTTC
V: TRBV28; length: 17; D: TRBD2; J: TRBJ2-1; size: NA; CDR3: CASSLILAGRTDNEQFF; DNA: TGTGCCAGCAGTTTAATCCTAGCGGGAAGGACTGACAATGAGCAGTTCTTC
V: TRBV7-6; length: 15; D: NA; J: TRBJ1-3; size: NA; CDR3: CASSLASAAGNTIYF; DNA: TGTGCCAGCAGCTTAGCGTCTGCAGCTGGAAACACCATATATTTT
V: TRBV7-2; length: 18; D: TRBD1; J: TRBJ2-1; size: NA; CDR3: CASSLVSGTGAIRNEQFF; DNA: TGTGCCAGCAGCTTAGTGTCAGGGACAGGGGCCATTAGGAATGAGCAGTTCTTC
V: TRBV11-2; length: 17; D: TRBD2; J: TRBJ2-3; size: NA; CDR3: CASSPLSGGPTTDTQYF; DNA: TGTGCCAGCAGCCCTCTTAGCGGGGGGCCGACCACAGATACGCAGTATTTT
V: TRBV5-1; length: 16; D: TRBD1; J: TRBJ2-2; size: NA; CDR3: CASSSLTGSGTGELFF; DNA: TGCGCCAGCAGCTCCCTGACAGGGTCGGGCACCGGGGAGCTGTTTTTT
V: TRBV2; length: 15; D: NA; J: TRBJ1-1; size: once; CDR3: CASSPSWNRNTEAFF; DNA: TGTGCCAGCAGTCCTTCGTGGAACAGGAACACTGAAGCTTTCTTT
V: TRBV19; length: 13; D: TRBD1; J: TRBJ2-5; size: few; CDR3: CASSNDRAETQYF; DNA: TGTGCCAGTAGTAACGACAGGGCCGAGACCCAGTACTTC
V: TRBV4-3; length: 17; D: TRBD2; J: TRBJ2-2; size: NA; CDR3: CASSQTSQGLDTGELFF; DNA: TGCGCCAGCAGCCAAACCTCGCAGGGACTAGACACCGGGGAGCTGTTTTTT
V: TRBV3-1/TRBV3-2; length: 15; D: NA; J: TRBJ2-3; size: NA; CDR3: CASSQGTGFTDTQYF; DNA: TGTGCCAGCAGCCAAGGAACGGGGTTTACAGATACGCAGTATTTT
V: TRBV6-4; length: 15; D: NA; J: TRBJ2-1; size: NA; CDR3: CASSSSQGPNNEQFF; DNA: TGTGCCAGCAGTTCATCACAGGGCCCGAACAATGAGCAGTTCTTC
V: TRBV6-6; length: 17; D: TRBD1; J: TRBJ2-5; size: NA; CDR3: CASSPQTGEHVLETQYF; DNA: TGTGCCAGCAGTCCCCAGACAGGGGAACACGTCTTAGAGACCCAGTACTTC